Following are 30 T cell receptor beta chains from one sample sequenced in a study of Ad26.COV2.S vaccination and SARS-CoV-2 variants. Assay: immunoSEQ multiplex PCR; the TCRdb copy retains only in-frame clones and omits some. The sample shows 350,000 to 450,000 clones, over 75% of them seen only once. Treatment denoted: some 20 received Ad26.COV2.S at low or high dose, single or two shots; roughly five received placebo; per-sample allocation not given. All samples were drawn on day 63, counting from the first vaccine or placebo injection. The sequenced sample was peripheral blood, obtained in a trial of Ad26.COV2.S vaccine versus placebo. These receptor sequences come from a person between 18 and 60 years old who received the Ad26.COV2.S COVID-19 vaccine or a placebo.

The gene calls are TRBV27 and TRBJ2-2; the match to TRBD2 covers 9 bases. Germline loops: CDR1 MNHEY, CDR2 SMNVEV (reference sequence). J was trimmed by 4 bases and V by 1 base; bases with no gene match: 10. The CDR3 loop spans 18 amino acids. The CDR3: CASSLFVPGLAATGELFF. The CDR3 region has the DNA TGTGCCAGCAGTTTATTTGTCCCGGGACTAGCCGCCACCGGGGAGCTGTTTTTT.

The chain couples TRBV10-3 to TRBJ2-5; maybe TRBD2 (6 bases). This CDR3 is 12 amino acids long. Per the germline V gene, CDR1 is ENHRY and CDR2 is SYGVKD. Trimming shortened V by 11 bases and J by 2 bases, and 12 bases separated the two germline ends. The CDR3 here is CAAKGGQETQYF. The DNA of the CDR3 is TGTGCCGCGAAGGGAGGTCAAGAGACCCAGTACTTC.

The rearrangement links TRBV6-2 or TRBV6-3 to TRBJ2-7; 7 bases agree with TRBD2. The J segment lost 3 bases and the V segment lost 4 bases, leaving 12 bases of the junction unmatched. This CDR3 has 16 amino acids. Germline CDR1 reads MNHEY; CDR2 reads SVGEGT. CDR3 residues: CASSSTSEPSRYEQYF. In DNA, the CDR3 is TGTGCCAGCAGTTCTACTAGCGAACCCTCTCGCTACGAGCAGTACTTC.

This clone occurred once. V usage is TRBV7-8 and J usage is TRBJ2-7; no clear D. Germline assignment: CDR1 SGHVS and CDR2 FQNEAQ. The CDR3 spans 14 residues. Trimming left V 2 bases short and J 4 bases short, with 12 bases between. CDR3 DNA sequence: TGTGCCAGCAGCTTACCAGATGGGCAGTACGAGCAGTACTTC. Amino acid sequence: CASSLPDGQYEQYF.

The CDR3 here is CASSHTSGRALGTDTQYF. The CDR3 DNA follows: TGTGCCAGCAGTCACACTAGCGGGAGGGCCCTCGGCACAGATACGCAGTATTTT. V usage is TRBV6-6 and J usage is TRBJ2-3; 13 bases fit TRBD2. The CDR3 has 18 residues. The V and J ends lost 5 bases and 1 base, in that order; junction bases with no gene match: 9. Germline CDR1 is MNHNY and CDR2 is SVGAGI (reference sequence).

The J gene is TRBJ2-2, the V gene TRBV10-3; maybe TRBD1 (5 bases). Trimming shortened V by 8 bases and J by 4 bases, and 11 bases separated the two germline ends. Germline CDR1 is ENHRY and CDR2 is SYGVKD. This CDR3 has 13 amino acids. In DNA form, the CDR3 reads TGTGCCATCCGCCCAGACAGCACCGGGGAGCTGTTTTTT. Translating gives CAIRPDSTGELFF.

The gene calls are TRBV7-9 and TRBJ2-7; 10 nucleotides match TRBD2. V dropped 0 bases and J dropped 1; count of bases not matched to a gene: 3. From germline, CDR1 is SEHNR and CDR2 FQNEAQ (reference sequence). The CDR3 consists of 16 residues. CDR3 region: CASSLAGTSVSYEQYF. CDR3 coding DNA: TGTGCCAGCAGCTTAGCAGGGACTAGCGTGTCCTACGAGCAGTACTTC.

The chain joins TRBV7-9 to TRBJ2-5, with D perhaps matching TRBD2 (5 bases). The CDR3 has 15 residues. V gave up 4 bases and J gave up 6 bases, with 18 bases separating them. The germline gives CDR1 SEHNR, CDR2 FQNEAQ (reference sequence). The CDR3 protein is CASSSRLAAGKTQYF. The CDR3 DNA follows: TGTGCCAGCAGCTCTCGACTGGCAGCCGGGAAGACCCAGTACTTC.

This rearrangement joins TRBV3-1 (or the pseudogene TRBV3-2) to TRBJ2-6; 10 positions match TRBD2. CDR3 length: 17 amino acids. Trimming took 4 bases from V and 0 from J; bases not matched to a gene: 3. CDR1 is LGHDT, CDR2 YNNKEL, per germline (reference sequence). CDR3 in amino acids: CASSLGLAVSGANVLTF. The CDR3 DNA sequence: TGTGCCAGCAGCCTTGGACTAGCGGTCTCTGGGGCCAACGTCCTGACTTTC.

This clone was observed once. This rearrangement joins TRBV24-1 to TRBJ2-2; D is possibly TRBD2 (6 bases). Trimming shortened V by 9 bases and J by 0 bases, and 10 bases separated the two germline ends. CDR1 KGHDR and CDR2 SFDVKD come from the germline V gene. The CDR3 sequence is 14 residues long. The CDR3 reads CATQGGANTGELFF. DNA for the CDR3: TGTGCCACCCAGGGAGGAGCGAACACCGGGGAGCTGTTTTTT.

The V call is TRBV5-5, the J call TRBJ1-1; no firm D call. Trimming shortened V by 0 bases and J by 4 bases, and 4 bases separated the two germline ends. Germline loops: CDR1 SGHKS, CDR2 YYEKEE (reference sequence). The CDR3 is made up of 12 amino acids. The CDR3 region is CASSLVRTEAFF. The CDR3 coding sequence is TGTGCCAGCAGCTTGGTTCGCACTGAAGCTTTCTTT.

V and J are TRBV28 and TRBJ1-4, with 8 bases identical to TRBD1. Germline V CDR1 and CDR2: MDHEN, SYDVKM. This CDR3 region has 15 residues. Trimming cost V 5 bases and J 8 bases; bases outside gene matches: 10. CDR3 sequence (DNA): TGTGCCAGCAGTCCGAGGACAGGGCTTTGGGAAAAACTGTTTTTT. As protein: CASSPRTGLWEKLFF.

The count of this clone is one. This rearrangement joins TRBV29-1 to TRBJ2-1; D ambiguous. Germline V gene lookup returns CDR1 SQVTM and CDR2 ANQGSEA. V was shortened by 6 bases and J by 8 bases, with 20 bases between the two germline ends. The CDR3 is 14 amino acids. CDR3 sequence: CSVKSEIPFDEQFF. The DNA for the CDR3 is TGCAGCGTCAAATCCGAGATTCCTTTCGATGAGCAGTTCTTC.

The CDR3 loop is CAWSLLGASGATEQYF. CDR3 bases: TGTGCCTGGAGTCTTCTAGGGGCTAGCGGGGCTACCGAGCAGTACTTC. The V call is TRBV30, the J call TRBJ2-7; 9 bases are a match to TRBD2. The V segment lost 2 bases and the J segment 6 bases; nucleotides outside the gene matches: 14. The CDR3 sequence is 16 residues long. The V gene's germline CDR1 is GTSNPN and CDR2 SVGIG (reference sequence).

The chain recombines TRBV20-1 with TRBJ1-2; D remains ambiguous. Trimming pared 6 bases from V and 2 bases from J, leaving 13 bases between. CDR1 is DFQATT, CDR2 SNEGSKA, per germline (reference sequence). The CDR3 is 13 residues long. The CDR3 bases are TGCAGTGCGAGTGGGGTTGCCAACTATGGCTACACCTTC. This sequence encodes CSASGVANYGYTF.

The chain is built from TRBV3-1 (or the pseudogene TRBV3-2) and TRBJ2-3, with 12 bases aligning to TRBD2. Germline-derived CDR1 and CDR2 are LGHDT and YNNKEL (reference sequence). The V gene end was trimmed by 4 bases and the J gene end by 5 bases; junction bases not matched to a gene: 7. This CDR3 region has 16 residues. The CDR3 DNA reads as TGTGCCAGCAGCCGAAGACTAGCGGGAGTGGTAGATACGCAGTATTTT. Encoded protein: CASSRRLAGVVDTQYF.

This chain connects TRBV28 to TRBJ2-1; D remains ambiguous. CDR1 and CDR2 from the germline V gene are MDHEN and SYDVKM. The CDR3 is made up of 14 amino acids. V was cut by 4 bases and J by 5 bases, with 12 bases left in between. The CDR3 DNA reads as TGTGCCAGCAGTTCCTATGGAGAGAACAATGAGCAGTTCTTC. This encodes CASSSYGENNEQFF.

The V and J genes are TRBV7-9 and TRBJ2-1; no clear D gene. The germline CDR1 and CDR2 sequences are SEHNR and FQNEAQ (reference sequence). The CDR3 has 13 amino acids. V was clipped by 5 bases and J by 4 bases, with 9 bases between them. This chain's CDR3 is CASSQDKYNEQFF. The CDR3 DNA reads TGTGCCAGCAGCCAAGACAAGTACAATGAGCAGTTCTTC.

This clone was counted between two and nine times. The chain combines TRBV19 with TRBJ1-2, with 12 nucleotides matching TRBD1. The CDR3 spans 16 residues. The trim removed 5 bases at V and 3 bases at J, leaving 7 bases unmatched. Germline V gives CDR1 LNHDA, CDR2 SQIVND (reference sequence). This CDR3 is CASSLPGTGGDYGYTF. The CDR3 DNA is TGTGCCAGTAGTCTCCCCGGGACAGGGGGCGACTATGGCTACACCTTC.

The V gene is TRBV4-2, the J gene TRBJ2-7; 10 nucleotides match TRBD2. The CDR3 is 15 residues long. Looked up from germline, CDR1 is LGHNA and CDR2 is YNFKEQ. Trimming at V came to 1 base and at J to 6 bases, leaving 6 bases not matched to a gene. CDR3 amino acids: CASSQVIAGGSEQYF. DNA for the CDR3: TGTGCCAGCAGCCAAGTCATAGCGGGAGGTTCCGAGCAGTACTTC.

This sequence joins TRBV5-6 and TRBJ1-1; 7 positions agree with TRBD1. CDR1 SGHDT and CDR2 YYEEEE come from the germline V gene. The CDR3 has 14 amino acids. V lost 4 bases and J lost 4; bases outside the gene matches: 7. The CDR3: CASSPRGGLTEAFF. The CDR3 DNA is TGTGCCAGCAGCCCCAGGGGGGGGCTCACTGAAGCTTTCTTT.

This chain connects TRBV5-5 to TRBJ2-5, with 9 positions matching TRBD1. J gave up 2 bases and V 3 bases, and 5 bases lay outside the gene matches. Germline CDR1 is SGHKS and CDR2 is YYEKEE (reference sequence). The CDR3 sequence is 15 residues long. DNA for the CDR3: TGTGCCAGCAGCTCCCGGGACAGGGATCAAGAGACCCAGTACTTC. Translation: CASSSRDRDQETQYF.

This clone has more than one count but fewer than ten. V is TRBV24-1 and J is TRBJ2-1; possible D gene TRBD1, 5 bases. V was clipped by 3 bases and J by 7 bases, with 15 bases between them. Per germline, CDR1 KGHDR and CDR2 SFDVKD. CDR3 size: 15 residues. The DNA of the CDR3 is TGTGCCACCAGTGATCTGAAACCAGGGAAGAATGAGCAGTTCTTC. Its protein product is CATSDLKPGKNEQFF.

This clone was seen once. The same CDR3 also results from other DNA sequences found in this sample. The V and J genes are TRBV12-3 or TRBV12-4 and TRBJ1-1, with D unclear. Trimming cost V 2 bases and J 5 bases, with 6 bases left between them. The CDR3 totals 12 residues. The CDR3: CASSLLGTEAFF. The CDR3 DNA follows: TGTGCCAGCAGTTTACTTGGGACTGAAGCTTTCTTT.

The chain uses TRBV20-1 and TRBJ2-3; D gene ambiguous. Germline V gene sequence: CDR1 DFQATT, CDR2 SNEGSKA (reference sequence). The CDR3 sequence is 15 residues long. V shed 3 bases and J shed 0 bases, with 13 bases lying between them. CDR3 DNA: TGCAGTGCTAGTTTGAGTTTTGCGAGCACAGATACGCAGTATTTT. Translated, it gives CSASLSFASTDTQYF.

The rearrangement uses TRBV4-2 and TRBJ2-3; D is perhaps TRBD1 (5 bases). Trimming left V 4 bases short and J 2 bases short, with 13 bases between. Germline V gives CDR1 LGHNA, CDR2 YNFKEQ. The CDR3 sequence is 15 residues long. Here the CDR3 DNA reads TGTGCCAGCAGCCCGGCGGAAGGGGACACAGATACGCAGTATTTT. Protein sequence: CASSPAEGDTDTQYF.

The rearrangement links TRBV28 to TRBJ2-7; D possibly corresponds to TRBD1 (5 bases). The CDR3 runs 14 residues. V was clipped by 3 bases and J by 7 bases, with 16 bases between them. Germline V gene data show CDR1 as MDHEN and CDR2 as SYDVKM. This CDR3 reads CASSFSQGGQEQYF. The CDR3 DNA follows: TGTGCCAGCAGTTTTAGTCAGGGCGGCCAAGAGCAGTACTTC.

The CDR3 sequence: CASSPLGSGSTGELFF. The CDR3 DNA is TGTGCCAGCAGTCCCCTGGGTAGCGGGTCAACCGGGGAGCTGTTTTTT. The chain uses TRBV27 and TRBJ2-2, with TRBD2 identical over 7 bases. The V gene end was trimmed by 5 bases and the J gene end by 5 bases; junction bases not matched to a gene: 11. Germline V gene sequence: CDR1 MNHEY, CDR2 SMNVEV (reference sequence). The CDR3 length is 16 residues.

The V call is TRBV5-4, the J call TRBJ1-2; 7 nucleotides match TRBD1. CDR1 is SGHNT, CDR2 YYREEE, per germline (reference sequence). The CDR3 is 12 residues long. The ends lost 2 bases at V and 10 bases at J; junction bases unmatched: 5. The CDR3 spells CASSFDRASYTF. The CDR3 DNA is TGTGCCAGCAGCTTCGACAGGGCGTCCTACACCTTC.

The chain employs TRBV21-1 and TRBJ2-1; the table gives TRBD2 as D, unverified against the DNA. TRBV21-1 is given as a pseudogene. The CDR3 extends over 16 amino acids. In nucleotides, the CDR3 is TGTGCCAGCAGCAAAGCGCCTAGCGGGAGGGGGGATGAGCAGTTCTTC. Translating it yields CASSKAPSGRGDEQFF.